The text below deals with one T cell receptor beta chain. No antigen is known for it. There are no base qualities to consult, and no much larger clone falls within one base. Using the deep immunoSEQ assay, TCR CDR3 regions were amplified from genomic DNA by multiplex PCR. For each cell subset, the extracted genomic DNA was distributed evenly across all wells of several immunoSEQ 96-well plates, and each plate served as one replicate. For sorted subsets, around 0.2 ug genomic DNA, equal to some 28,000 T cell genomes, was loaded into each replicate PCR. Purified libraries were measured with a Qubit 3.0 fluorometer, size-checked on a Bioanalyzer 2100, and measured again with the KAPA Library Quantification kit. Every immunoSEQ 96-well plate was sequenced on a separate single-read 150-cycle Illumina NextSeq 550 flow cell. From the authors' description of their analysis: The immunoSEQ output contained only junctional sequences without quality scores, so filtering could not match that applied to full-length reads. Sequences were annotated with PyIR, a Python wrapper for IgBLAST v1.9, using IMGT germline references to assign V/J genes and CDR3. Any read was removed if the V/J assignment was weak (E-value above 1e-6), the CDR3 was missing, or the read contained stop codons, out-of-frame junctions, or ambiguous translated residues. A V3J clonotype was defined by an identical inferred V gene, J gene, and CDR3 amino acid sequence. Percentage overlap between repertoires was computed as shared unique clonotypes divided by the size of the smaller repertoire. Richness of each repertoire was evaluated using RTK rarefaction, the Chao1 estimator, and Recon v2.1 estimates of unobserved clonotypes. OLGA was used to compute generation probabilities for all TCRbeta clonotypes that the gDNA method yielded from a handful of donors. In TCRdb, the immuneACCESS table is reduced to in-frame sequences with V and J assigned. These tables do not hold every clone; where another copy was compared, an unresolved V gene accounts for under half, and the others remain unexplained. Clone size and V and J calls were adopted from that table, with D and trimming inferred from the DNA. The sample yields about 680,000 clones; around 72% were counted once. The ten largest clones capture about 1.7% of the sample.

The donors were healthy, HIV-negative adults who had no recently reported acute infections or vaccinations. Only Caucasian adults living in Nashville, Tennessee, USA were represented among the donors. CD4+ T cells were enriched through magnetic negative selection, after which naive cells were positively selected on CD45RA and the remaining negative fraction served as the memory subset. Blood was obtained by leukapheresis, after which PBMCs were separated by Ficoll-Histopaque density gradient centrifugation and cryopreserved in liquid nitrogen vapor phase. Analytical flow cytometry was used to check the purity and quantity of each magnetically sorted T cell population. Genomic DNA was isolated from each sorted fraction and quantified by UV absorbance on a Nanodrop 2000c. Clipping removes 6 bases from V and 0 bases from J, with 8 as the unmatched junction base count. The germline V gene provides CDR1 KGHSH and CDR2 LQKENI. The CDR3 sequence holds 15 residues, the cysteine and phenylalanine included. The only DNA kept is the CDR3, 45 bases in frame from the first base.

The sample comes from a study of shared clonotypes between healthy human individuals (TCRdb year 2020). About the full investigation: A few men and two women, aged 18 to 49 years, made up the cohort. Per donor, leukapheresis produced somewhere between about 0.94 and 9.5 billion PBMCs. The study deeply sequenced blood TCR repertoires of five healthy adults to estimate repertoire size and the extent of clonotype sharing between individuals. For each donor, CD4 naive and CD4 memory were each given three plates, CD8 naive was given two plates, and CD8 memory was given one plate. To increase sequencing depth and limit assay-specific biases, different laboratories used diverse techniques to prepare libraries and sequence TCR repertoires. On the study overall, not on this receptor specifically: Higher generation probabilities were observed for clonotypes shared by all four sorted-subset donors than for non-shared clonotypes. Pairwise subsampling indicated that sequencing depth was expected to affect the degree of clonotype sharing among donors. Because the study included only a small number of donors, the genetic and exposure-history diversity represented was limited. Incomplete sequencing was indicated by rarefaction of sorted-subset datasets, despite the large sequencing depth. When several donors were compared, the shared fraction of clonotypes was about 5% for naive CD4, less than 4% for naive CD8, about 2.4% for memory CD4, and around 0.37% for memory CD8. Naive subsets generally had larger estimated clonotype richness than memory subsets. Sampling was restricted to blood, and TCR repertoires in tissues likely differ from the TCR repertoires found in blood.

Sample: memory CD4+ T cells sorted from blood. The cell subset or site label, as the study defines it: CD45RA-negative fraction. This chain is built from TRBV18 and TRBJ2-7; 7 of the junction bases match TRBD1. This sequence originates from a woman aged 30 to 39 in good health. DNA sequence: TGTGCCAGCTCCAGTCCAGGGGGATCCTCCTACGAGCAGTACTTC. It is translated as CASSSPGGSSYEQYF. Full variable domain (CDR3 extended with the reference TRBV18 and TRBJ2-7 proteins): NAGVMQNPRHLVRRRGQEARLRCSPMKGHSHVYWYRQLPEEGLKFMVYLQKENIIDESGMPKERFSAEFPKEGPSILRIQQVVRGDSAAYFCASSSPGGSSYEQYFGPGTRLTVT.